The 9 T cell receptor beta chains below all came from one sample that was sequenced in a study of control samples from healthy donors and cancer patients. Profiling relied on immunoSEQ multiplex PCR, and the TCRdb table lists in-frame clones only, not all of them. The table lists some 130,000 clones, 92% of them singletons. Sequencing used blood. The receptors were sampled from a woman aged 45 to 65 in good health.

The J gene is TRBJ1-6, the V gene TRBV30; D might be TRBD1 (6 bases). V lost 3 bases to trimming and J lost 7 bases, with 7 bases between them. The CDR3 contains 12 residues. Germline V CDR1 and CDR2: GTSNPN, SVGIG (reference sequence). DNA of the CDR3: TGTGCCTGGAGCGGACAGAATTCACCCCTCCACTTT. It specifies CAWSGQNSPLHF.

V and J are TRBV18 and TRBJ2-4, with 8 bases that match TRBD2. Germline values: CDR1 KGHSH, CDR2 LQKENI. This CDR3 spans 16 amino acids. Trimming cost V 1 base and J 8 bases; bases outside gene matches: 10. The CDR3 coding sequence is TGTGCCAGCTCACCACGCCGTGACGGGGGGGTGGACATTCAGTACTTC. Residues: CASSPRRDGGVDIQYF.

In DNA, the CDR3 is TGTGCCAGCAGCCAGGACCCCCGAAGATACAGGGGGAGATCTGGAAACACCATATATTTT. Its protein is CASSQDPRRYRGRSGNTIYF. The rearrangement joins TRBV28 to TRBJ1-3; TRBD1 agrees at 8 bases. Germline values: CDR1 MDHEN, CDR2 SYDVKM. J gave up 1 base and V 6 bases, and 20 bases lay outside the gene matches. This CDR3 is 20 amino acids long.

The genes are TRBV11-2 and TRBJ2-5, with D perhaps TRBD2 (5 bases). Per germline, CDR1 SGHAT and CDR2 FQNNGV. With 5 bases removed from V and 4 bases from J, the gap between germline ends came to 23 bases. CDR3 length equals 17 residues. CDR3 in DNA: TGTGCCAGCAGCCCGATTAGGATGGCCGGGGAGCGAGAGACCCAGTACTTC. Translated: CASSPIRMAGERETQYF.

V usage is TRBV11-2 and J usage is TRBJ2-5; 8 positions agree with TRBD1. Germline trimming cut 6 bases from V and 1 base from J; bases unmatched to any gene: 4. The CDR3 has 14 residues. From germline, CDR1 is SGHAT and CDR2 FQNNGV. The CDR3 sequence is CASRQQGGQETQYF. The CDR3 DNA reads TGTGCCAGCAGACAACAGGGGGGCCAAGAGACCCAGTACTTC.

This sequence joins TRBV4-1 and TRBJ2-3; 9 bases match TRBD2. CDR1 is MGHRA and CDR2 is YSYEKL in the germline V gene. V was pared by 3 bases and J by 6 bases, with 13 bases of the junction left unmatched. CDR3 size: 17 residues. CDR3 protein: CASSQENSGGRGDTQYF. The DNA of the CDR3 is TGCGCCAGCAGCCAGGAAAATAGCGGGGGACGGGGGGATACGCAGTATTTT.

The V call is TRBV3-1 (or the pseudogene TRBV3-2), the J call TRBJ2-5, with TRBD2 matching 7 bases. Germline trimming cut 1 base from V and 7 bases from J; bases unmatched to any gene: 9. CDR1 is LGHDT, CDR2 YNNKEL, per germline (reference sequence). This CDR3 is built from 15 residues. CDR3 amino acids: CASSQGDGLVATQYF. DNA of the CDR3: TGTGCCAGCAGCCAAGGTGACGGACTAGTCGCGACCCAGTACTTC.

The chain uses TRBV5-6 and TRBJ1-1, with D possibly matching TRBD1 (5 bases). Trimming shortened V by 0 bases and J by 4 bases, and 13 bases separated the two germline ends. Germline V lookup: CDR1 SGHDT, CDR2 YYEEEE. CDR3 length: 15 residues. This CDR3 reads CASSLASGPVTEAFF. The CDR3 coding sequence is TGTGCCAGCAGCTTGGCCTCAGGGCCGGTCACTGAAGCTTTCTTT.

This chain uses TRBV20-1 with TRBJ1-1, with D unresolved. Between the trimmed V and J ends, which lost 3 bases and 1 base, there was a span of 9 bases. The germline gives CDR1 DFQATT, CDR2 SNEGSKA (reference sequence). CDR3 length: 13 residues. The CDR3 protein is CSASGPGNTEAFF. In DNA, the CDR3 is TGCAGTGCTAGTGGTCCCGGGAACACTGAAGCTTTCTTT.